These 9 T cell receptor beta chains came from one sample sequenced in a study of blood T cell repertoires in COVID-19 (dated by TCRdb to 2020 to 2022). Receptors were amplified or captured by the immunoSEQ multiplex PCR assay. TCRdb holds this immuneACCESS table with in-frame rearrangements only. Some clones are missing; in checked studies, unresolved V genes explain under half, and the rest has no known cause. For this sample there are 200,000 to 250,000 clones; 75% to 85% appear just once. About 13% of the sample rests with the top ten. The sequenced sample consisted of peripheral blood. The receptors stem from a human donor in a cohort sampled during active COVID-19.

The chain couples TRBV19 to TRBJ2-1; 9 bases align to TRBD2. Trimming cost V 5 bases and J 9 bases; bases outside gene matches: 14. Per the germline V gene, CDR1 is LNHDA and CDR2 is SQIVND (reference sequence). This CDR3 is built from 16 residues. The CDR3 here is CASSPNGGRAGREQFF. Here the CDR3 DNA reads TGTGCCAGTAGTCCCAATGGCGGGAGGGCCGGTCGTGAGCAGTTCTTC. Supplemented by reference TRBV19 and TRBJ2-1, the full variable domain reads DGGITQSPKYLFRKEGQNVTLSCEQNLNHDAMYWYRQDPGQGLRLIYYSQIVNDFQKGDIAEGYSVSREKKESFPLTVTSAQKNPTAFYLCASSPNGGRAGREQFFGPGTRLTVL.

V and J are TRBV2 and TRBJ2-3; TRBD2 matches at 12 bases. Trimming cost V 6 bases and J 5 bases; bases outside gene matches: 0. CDR1 and CDR2 from the germline V gene are SNHLY and FYNNEI. The CDR3 is 13 amino acids. DNA of the CDR3: TGTGCCAGCAGGGGACTAGCGGGAGATACGCAGTATTTT. It is translated as CASRGLAGDTQYF.

The chain recombines TRBV4-2 with TRBJ2-7, with D possibly matching TRBD2 (6 bases). In germline, CDR1 is LGHNA, CDR2 YNFKEQ. Trimming took off 1 base at V and 9 bases at J, with 13 bases between the two ends. The CDR3 has 13 amino acids. CDR3 DNA sequence: TGTGCCAGCAGCCAAGTCGGGGGTTTGGTGCAGTACTTC. Translated, it gives CASSQVGGLVQYF.

The gene calls are TRBV5-1 and TRBJ2-5, with TRBD2 matching over 7 bases. After removal of 4 bases from V and 4 bases from J, the junction contained 4 bases not matched to a gene. CDR3 length: 13 amino acids. The V gene's germline CDR1 is SGHRS and CDR2 YFSETQ. CDR3 residues: CASSGRVGETQYF. The CDR3 nucleotides read TGCGCCAGCAGCGGGAGGGTTGGAGAGACCCAGTACTTC.

The chain is built from TRBV5-1 and TRBJ1-4, with TRBD1 matching over 9 bases. The CDR3 contains 13 residues. Germline lookup yields CDR1 SGHRS and CDR2 YFSETQ. With V trimmed by 8 bases and J by 8 bases, 7 bases remained unmatched. CDR3 region: CASNRDRDEKLFF. CDR3 sequence (DNA): TGCGCCAGTAACCGGGACAGGGACGAAAAACTGTTTTTT.

The J gene is TRBJ2-5, the V gene TRBV7-2; D remains ambiguous. V lost 1 base and J 5 bases, leaving 8 bases between the germline ends. Looked up from germline, CDR1 is SGHTA and CDR2 is FQGNSA. CDR3 size: 13 residues. The CDR3 DNA follows: TGTGCCAGCAGCTTAGAACGCGTGGAGACCCAGTACTTC. The encoded protein is CASSLERVETQYF.

The rearrangement joins TRBV5-4 to TRBJ1-6; no firm D call. The V end lost 0 bases, the J end lost 9 bases, and 13 bases lay between the germline ends. Germline CDR1 and CDR2: SGHNT and YYREEE (reference sequence). The CDR3 length is 15 residues. CDR3 in DNA: TGTGCCAGCAGCTTGGAACAAAACCGCGGTTCACCCCTCCACTTT. Its protein product is CASSLEQNRGSPLHF.

The chain combines TRBV12-3 or TRBV12-4 with TRBJ1-2; D gene unclear. This CDR3 has 13 amino acids. V was pared by 3 bases and J by 4 bases, with 9 bases between. The CDR3 DNA reads TGTGCCAGCAGTTTCCTTCTAGGCTATGGCTACACCTTC. Translating it yields CASSFLLGYGYTF.

The chain has TRBV7-9 and TRBJ1-1; 8 bases agree with TRBD1. The CDR3 covers 15 residues. Germline CDR1 SEHNR, CDR2 FQNEAQ (reference sequence). V was clipped by 5 bases and J by 1 base; unmatched bases: 6. CDR3 DNA: TGTGCCAGCAGCAAACCCGGGACAGGGAACACTGAAGCTTTCTTT. Its protein is CASSKPGTGNTEAFF.